This T cell receptor (beta chain) emerged from a study of response to subunit inactivated influenza vaccine. Turning to this clonotype: An end of the junction differs from the germline gene, which may be a read error.

TCRdb reanalysed the RT-PCR reads using MiXCR and keeps one entry per CDR3 protein. The data show a few hundred thousand distinct CDR3 sequences, more than 7% seen once. This CDR3 has 17 residues. Germline V gene lookup returns CDR1 SNHLY and CDR2 FYNNEI. The chain uses TRBV2 and TRBJ2-2; 10 positions agree with TRBD1. The sequence was obtained from a man aged 50-75 years who received an inactivated influenza vaccine. Sequenced here: PBMCs from blood, sampled approximately 25 months after vaccination. This CDR3 is CASSEAPGQGNIGELFF. For the CDR3, the DNA is TGTGCCAGCAGTGAAGCGCCGGGACAGGGGAACATCGGGGAGCTGTTTTTT.